Below, one T cell receptor (beta chain) is given with its context. Its target is not known. The CDR3 spans 14 residues. Per the germline V gene, CDR1 is LNHDA and CDR2 is SQIVND (reference sequence). V shed 0 bases and J shed 5 bases, with 10 bases lying between them. This record comes from a study of cytomegalovirus exposure and HLA in healthy donors. General study findings and limits: As a later analysis showed, several of the most significant clusters appeared to be linked to common viral pathogens.

Researchers ran the PCR with 60 Vbeta and 13 Jbeta primers. In the study's own analysis: Counted up in a later analysis, unique TCR beta chains came to approximately 83 million, with about 9.9 million shared. This table comes from immunoSEQ multiplex PCR, and its TCRdb copy is limited to in-frame clones, with some not included. D and trimming come from the DNA, and the V and J calls and clone size come from that table. This table has some 150,000 clones, around 78% appearing once. Sequencing used PBMCs. The chain links TRBV19 to TRBJ1-1; D possibly corresponds to TRBD1 (6 bases). The sequence was obtained from a woman aged 25 to 39 in good health and CMV-seropositive. The CDR3 loop is CASSIDVGTTEAFF. In DNA form, the CDR3 reads TGTGCCAGTAGTATAGACGTAGGGACAACTGAAGCTTTCTTT.